The 15 T cell receptor beta chains presented below share a single source sample, sequenced in a study of early T cells in non-severe SARS-CoV-2 infection (dated by TCRdb to the early 2020s). Libraries were prepared through 5' RACE. TCRdb names NextSeq 500 as the instrument used. TCRdb ran its own pipeline on the public reads, namely fastp trimming at Q25 and MiXCR clone calling, and kept in-frame beta chains. Entries that share a CDR3 protein sequence are merged under the most common genes and DNA. Counted in this sample were about 36,000 distinct CDR3 sequences; under 8% of them appeared once. Roughly a quarter of the sample is taken by the ten largest. Sample: whole blood, taken at baseline. These receptors came from an adult who was a healthcare worker with PCR-confirmed SARS-CoV-2 infection or an uninfected control (not recorded which).

Ten or more counts support this clonotype. The gene calls are TRBV4-3 and TRBJ1-2; D not certain. Germline V gene lookup returns CDR1 LGHNA and CDR2 YSLEER. Trimming removed 7 bases from V and 1 base from J, with 10 bases in between. The CDR3 sequence is 13 residues long. CDR3: CASTQTLNYGYTF. CDR3 nucleotides: TGCGCCAGCACACAGACGCTTAACTATGGCTACACCTTC.

This clonotype was observed at least ten times. This chain uses TRBV6-5 with TRBJ1-1; TRBD1 might be the D (5 bases). Trimming stripped 6 bases from V and 0 bases from J, with 14 bases between. The CDR3 totals 15 residues. Germline V gene sequence: CDR1 MNHEY, CDR2 SVGAGI. The DNA for the CDR3 is TGTGCCAGCAGCCGCCCGACAGCGATGAACACTGAAGCTTTCTTT. As protein: CASSRPTAMNTEAFF.

This clonotype occurred a few times. The chain employs TRBV11-2 and TRBJ1-2; weak D call: TRBD1 (6 bases). This CDR3 has 13 residues. Germline values: CDR1 SGHAT, CDR2 FQNNGV. V gave up 5 bases and J gave up 10 bases, with 17 bases separating them. In nucleotides, the CDR3 is TGTGCCAGCAGCCTAAACCATGGACAGATCTACACCTTC. Protein product: CASSLNHGQIYTF.

This rearrangement joins TRBV5-1 to TRBJ2-3; D uncertain. The V and J ends lost 0 bases and 5 bases respectively, with 10 bases between them. CDR3 size: 14 residues. Germline CDR1 is SGHRS and CDR2 is YFSETQ. The CDR3 loop is CASSLERAEDTQYF. CDR3 DNA sequence: TGCGCCAGCAGCTTGGAACGGGCTGAAGATACGCAGTATTTT.

The V gene is TRBV30, the J gene TRBJ2-2, with TRBD1 matching 9 bases. This CDR3 is 13 amino acids long. V shed 7 bases and J 7 bases; nucleotides not matched to a gene: 7. Germline V gives CDR1 GTSNPN, CDR2 SVGIG (reference sequence). CDR3 nucleotides: TGTGCCTACCGGGACAGGGCGATCGGGGAGCTGTTTTTT. Translated: CAYRDRAIGELFF.

Comment on this clonotype: This clone may be a read error of a much larger clone one base away. The chain combines TRBV20-1 with TRBJ1-1; the match to TRBD1 covers 7 bases. This CDR3 is 14 amino acids long. Germline assignment: CDR1 DFQATT and CDR2 SNEGSKA (reference sequence). V gave up 6 bases and J gave up 3 bases; unmatched junction bases: 10. CDR3 coding DNA: TGCAGTGCGGAACACAGGGGTGGGCACACTGAAGCTTTCTTT. Its protein is CSAEHRGGHTEAFF.

This sequence joins TRBV18 and TRBJ2-1, with a weak D call TRBD2 (5 bases). The CDR3 runs to 14 residues. Germline CDR1 reads KGHSH; CDR2 reads LQKENI. Trimming stripped 2 bases from V and 8 bases from J, with 13 bases between. CDR3 DNA: TGTGCCAGCTCACCAACGAGGGAGAGTGATGAGCAGTTCTTC. This translates into CASSPTRESDEQFF.

This clonotype was picked up a small number of times. This chain connects TRBV27 to TRBJ2-5, with 10 bases matching TRBD2. The germline CDR1 and CDR2 sequences are MNHEY and SMNVEV (reference sequence). The CDR3 contains 15 residues. V lost 9 bases, J lost 5 bases, and 12 bases stayed unmatched. The CDR3 loop is CASSSSGSRGETQYF. DNA of the CDR3: TGTGCCAGTTCATCTAGCGGGAGTCGAGGCGAGACCCAGTACTTC.

This clonotype was detected ten times or more. The V and J genes are TRBV5-1 and TRBJ2-1; 10 bases fit TRBD2. Losses at the gene ends were 4 bases for V and 5 bases for J; bases not matched to a gene: 6. This CDR3 comprises 15 residues. CDR1 SGHRS and CDR2 YFSETQ come from the germline V gene. CDR3 nucleotides: TGCGCCAGCAGCCCCACTAGCGGGGCGGACAATGAGCAGTTCTTC. Its translation is CASSPTSGADNEQFF.

The sample holds many counts of this clonotype. The CDR3 nucleotides read TGCGCCAGCAGCTTCGGGCCAGCGGGAACCACAGATACGCAGTATTTT. Amino acid sequence: CASSFGPAGTTDTQYF. The V gene is TRBV5-1, the J gene TRBJ2-3; 7 nucleotides align to TRBD2. The CDR3 contains 16 residues. V dropped 2 bases and J dropped 2; count of bases not matched to a gene: 8. Germline CDR1 SGHRS, CDR2 YFSETQ. Drawing the rest from reference TRBV5-1 and TRBJ2-3, the complete variable domain is KAGVTQTPRYLIKTRGQQVTLSCSPISGHRSVSWYQQTPGQGLQFLFEYFSETQRNKGNFPGRFSGRQFSNSRSEMNVSTLELGDSALYLCASSFGPAGTTDTQYFGPGTRLTVL.

This clonotype was found a few times. The chain couples TRBV5-4 to TRBJ2-1, with D tentatively TRBD2 (5 bases). Germline V CDR1 and CDR2: SGHNT, YYREEE (reference sequence). The CDR3 runs to 15 residues. V was pared by 5 bases and J by 0 bases, with 12 bases between. The CDR3 DNA reads TGTGCCAGCAGTCCATCTAGCAGCTCCTACAATGAGCAGTTCTTC. Translated, it gives CASSPSSSSYNEQFF.

This sequence joins TRBV15 and TRBJ2-1, with 14 positions matching TRBD2. Per germline, CDR1 LNHNV and CDR2 YYDKDF (reference sequence). The CDR3 consists of 19 residues. The V segment lost 3 bases and the J segment 6 bases; nucleotides outside the gene matches: 13. The CDR3 DNA reads as TGTGCCACCAGCAGTGACCGTGCGGGACTAGCGGGGGTTACCAATGAGCAGTTCTTC. Amino acids: CATSSDRAGLAGVTNEQFF.

The sample holds many counts of this clonotype. This sequence joins TRBV7-3 and TRBJ2-1; no firm D call. Trimming cost V 5 bases and J 0 bases, with 11 bases left between them. CDR1 and CDR2 from the germline V gene are SGHTA and FQGTGA. The CDR3 spans 15 residues. CDR3 residues: CASSPGPSSYNEQFF. The CDR3 DNA reads TGTGCCAGCAGCCCCGGCCCAAGCTCCTACAATGAGCAGTTCTTC.

This clonotype was counted a single time. A much larger clone differs by one base, so this may be a read error. The chain is built from TRBV19 and TRBJ1-4; D ambiguous. CDR3 length: 15 residues. CDR1 is LNHDA, CDR2 SQIVND, per germline (reference sequence). The CDR3 DNA reads TGTGCCAGTAGTGCCCTACGGAGCCCGTATGAAAAACTGTCTTTT. This encodes CASSALRSPYEKLSF.

This clonotype came up many times. The chain carries TRBV6-5 and TRBJ2-3; 12 nucleotides align to TRBD2. Trimming removed 6 bases from V and 0 bases from J; junction bases left unmatched: 10. Germline V gives CDR1 MNHEY, CDR2 SVGAGI. The CDR3 totals 18 residues. CDR3 region: CASSRGLAGGSSTDTQYF. CDR3 coding DNA: TGTGCCAGCAGCCGGGGACTAGCGGGTGGATCTAGCACAGATACGCAGTATTTT.